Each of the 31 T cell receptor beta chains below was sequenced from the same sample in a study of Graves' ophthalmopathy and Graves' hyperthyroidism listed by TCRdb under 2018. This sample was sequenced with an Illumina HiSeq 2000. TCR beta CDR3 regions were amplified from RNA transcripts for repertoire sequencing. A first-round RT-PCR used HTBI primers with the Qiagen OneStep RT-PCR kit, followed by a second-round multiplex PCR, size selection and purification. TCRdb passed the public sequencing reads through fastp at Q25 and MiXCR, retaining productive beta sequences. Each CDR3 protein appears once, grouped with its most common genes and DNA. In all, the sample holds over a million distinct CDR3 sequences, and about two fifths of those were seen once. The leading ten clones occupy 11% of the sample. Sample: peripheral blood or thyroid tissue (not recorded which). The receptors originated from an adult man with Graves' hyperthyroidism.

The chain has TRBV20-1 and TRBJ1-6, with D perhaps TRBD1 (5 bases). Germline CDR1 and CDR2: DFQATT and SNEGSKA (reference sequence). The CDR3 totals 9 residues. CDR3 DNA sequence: TGCTGTAAGGGGTCGAACCTCCACTTT. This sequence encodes CCKGSNLHF.

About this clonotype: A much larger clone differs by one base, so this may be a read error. The DNA of the CDR3 is TGTGCCAGCAGCGAAATGTACAGGAACATGAACACTGAAGCTTCCTTT. Protein product: CASSEMYRNMNTEASF. V usage is TRBV12-3 or TRBV12-4 and J usage is TRBJ1-1, with TRBD1 as a possible D gene (5 bases). The CDR3 runs to 16 residues.

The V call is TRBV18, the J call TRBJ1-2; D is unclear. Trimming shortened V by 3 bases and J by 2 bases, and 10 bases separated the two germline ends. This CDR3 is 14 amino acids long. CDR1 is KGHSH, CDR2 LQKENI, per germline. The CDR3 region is CASSPSVGNYGYTF. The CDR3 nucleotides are TGTGCCAGCTCACCCTCCGTAGGAAACTATGGCTACACCTTC.

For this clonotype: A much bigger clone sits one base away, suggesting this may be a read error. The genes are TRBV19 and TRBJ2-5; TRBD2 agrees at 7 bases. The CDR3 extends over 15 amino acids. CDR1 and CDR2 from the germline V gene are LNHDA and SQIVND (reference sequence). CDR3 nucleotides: TGTGCCAGTAGTATAGTCGGGGGGAGACAAGAGACCCAGTGCTTC. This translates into CASSIVGGRQETQCF. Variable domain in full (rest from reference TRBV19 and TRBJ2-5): DGGITQSPKYLFRKEGQNVTLSCEQNLNHDAMYWYRQDPGQGLRLIYYSQIVNDFQKGDIAEGYSVSREKKESFPLTVTSAQKNPTAFYLCASSIVGGRQETQCFGPGTRLLVL.

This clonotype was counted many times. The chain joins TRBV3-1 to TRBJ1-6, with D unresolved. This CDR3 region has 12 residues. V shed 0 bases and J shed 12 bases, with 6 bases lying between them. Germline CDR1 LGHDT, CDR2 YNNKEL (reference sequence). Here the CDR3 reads CASSQDRRPLHF. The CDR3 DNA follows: TGTGCCAGCAGCCAAGATAGAAGACCCCTCCACTTT.

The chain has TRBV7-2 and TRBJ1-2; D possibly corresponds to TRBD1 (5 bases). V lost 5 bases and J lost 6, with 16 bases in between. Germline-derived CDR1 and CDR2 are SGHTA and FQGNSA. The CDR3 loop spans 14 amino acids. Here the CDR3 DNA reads TGTGCCAGCAGCCCCAAGTGGGGGTTTGATGGCTACACCTTC. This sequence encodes CASSPKWGFDGYTF.

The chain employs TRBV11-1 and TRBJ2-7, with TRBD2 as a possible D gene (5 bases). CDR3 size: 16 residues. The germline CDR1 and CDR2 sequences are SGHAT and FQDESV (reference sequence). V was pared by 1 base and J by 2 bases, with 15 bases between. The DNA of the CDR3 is TGTGCCAGCAGCTTAGAAATCGGGGTTGGCACCTACGAGCAGTACTTC. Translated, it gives CASSLEIGVGTYEQYF.

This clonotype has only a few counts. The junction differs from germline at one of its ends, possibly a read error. CDR3 sequence (DNA): TGTGCCAGCAGCTTCACCCCCCCCTACGAGCGGTACTTC. Protein sequence: CASSFTPPYERYF. The chain has TRBV5-4 and TRBJ2-7; D is ambiguous. There are 13 residues in the CDR3. Germline CDR1 is SGHNT and CDR2 is YYREEE (reference sequence).

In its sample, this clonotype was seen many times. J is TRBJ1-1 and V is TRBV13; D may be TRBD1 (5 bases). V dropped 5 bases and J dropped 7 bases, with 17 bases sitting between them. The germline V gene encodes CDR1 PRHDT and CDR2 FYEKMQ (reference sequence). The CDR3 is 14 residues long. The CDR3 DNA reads TGTGCCAGCAGCGGGAGGCAGGGAGGCGTTGAAGCTTTCTTT. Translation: CASSGRQGGVEAFF.

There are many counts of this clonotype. Here the CDR3 reads CSARKSTGGSYEQYF. In DNA, the CDR3 is TGCAGCGCCCGTAAGAGCACAGGGGGGTCCTACGAGCAGTACTTC. The chain couples TRBV29-1 to TRBJ2-7; 8 nucleotides align to TRBD1. V lost 7 bases to trimming and J lost 1 base; unmatched junction nucleotides: 12. CDR3 size: 15 residues. Germline V gene data show CDR1 as SQVTM and CDR2 as ANQGSEA.

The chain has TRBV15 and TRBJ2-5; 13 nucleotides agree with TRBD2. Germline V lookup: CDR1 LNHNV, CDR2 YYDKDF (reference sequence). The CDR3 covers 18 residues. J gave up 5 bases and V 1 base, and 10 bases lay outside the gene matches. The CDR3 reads CATSRGLTSGGPGETQYF. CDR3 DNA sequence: TGTGCCACCAGCAGAGGACTGACTAGCGGGGGGCCGGGGGAGACCCAGTACTTC.

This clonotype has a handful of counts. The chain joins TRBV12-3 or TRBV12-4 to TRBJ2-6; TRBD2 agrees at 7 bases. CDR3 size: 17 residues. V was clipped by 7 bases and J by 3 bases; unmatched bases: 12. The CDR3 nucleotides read TGTGCCAGCACTTCAAGCGGGGCGGTCGGTGGGGCCAACGTCCTGACTTTC. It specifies CASTSSGAVGGANVLTF.

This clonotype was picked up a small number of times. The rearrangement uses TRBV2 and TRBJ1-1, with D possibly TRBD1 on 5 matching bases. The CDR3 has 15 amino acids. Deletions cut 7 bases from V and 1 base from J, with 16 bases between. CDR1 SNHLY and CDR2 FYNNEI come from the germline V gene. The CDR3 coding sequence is TGTGCCAGCAACTACAACGGGAGGGGGAACACTGAAGCTTTCTTT. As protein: CASNYNGRGNTEAFF.

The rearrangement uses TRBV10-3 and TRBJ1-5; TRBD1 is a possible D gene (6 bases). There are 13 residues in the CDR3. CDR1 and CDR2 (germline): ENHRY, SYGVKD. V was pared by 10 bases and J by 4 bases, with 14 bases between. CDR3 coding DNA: TGTGCCACCACGGGGGGCCCAAATCAGCCCCAGCATTTT. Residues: CATTGGPNQPQHF.

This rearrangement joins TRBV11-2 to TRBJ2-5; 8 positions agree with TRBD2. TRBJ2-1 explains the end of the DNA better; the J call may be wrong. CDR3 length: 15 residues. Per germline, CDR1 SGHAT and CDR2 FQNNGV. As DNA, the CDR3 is TGTGCCAGCAGCCTAGGAGCGGGAGAGGTCAATGAGCAGTTCTTC. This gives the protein CASSLGAGEVNEQFF.

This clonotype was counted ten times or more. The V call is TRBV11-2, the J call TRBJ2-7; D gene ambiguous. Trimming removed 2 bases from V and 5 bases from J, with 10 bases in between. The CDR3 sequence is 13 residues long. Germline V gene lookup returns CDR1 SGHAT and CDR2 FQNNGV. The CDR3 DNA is TGTGCCAGCAGCTTATGGGGTAACGACGAGCAGTACTTC. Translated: CASSLWGNDEQYF.

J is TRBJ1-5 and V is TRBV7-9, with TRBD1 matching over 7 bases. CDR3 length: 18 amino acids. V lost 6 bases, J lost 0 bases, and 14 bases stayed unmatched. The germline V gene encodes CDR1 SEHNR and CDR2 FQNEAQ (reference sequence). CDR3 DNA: TGTGCCAGCAGACAAGACAGGGTGGGGAGAGATAGCAATCAGCCCCAGCATTTT. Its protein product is CASRQDRVGRDSNQPQHF.

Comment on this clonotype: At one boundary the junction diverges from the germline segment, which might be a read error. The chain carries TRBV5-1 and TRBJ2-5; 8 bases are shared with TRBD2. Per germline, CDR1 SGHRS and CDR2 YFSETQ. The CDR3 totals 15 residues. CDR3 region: CASSVFGGETETQYF. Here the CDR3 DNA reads TGTGCCAGCAGCGTTTTCGGGGGGGAAACGGAGACCCAGTACTTC.

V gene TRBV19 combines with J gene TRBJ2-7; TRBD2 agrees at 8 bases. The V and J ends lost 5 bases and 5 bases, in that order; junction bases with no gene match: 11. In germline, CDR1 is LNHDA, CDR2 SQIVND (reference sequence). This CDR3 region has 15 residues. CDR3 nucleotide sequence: TGTGCCAGTAGTGTTTCCGGGACTAGGAGGAACGAGCAGTACTTC. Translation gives CASSVSGTRRNEQYF.

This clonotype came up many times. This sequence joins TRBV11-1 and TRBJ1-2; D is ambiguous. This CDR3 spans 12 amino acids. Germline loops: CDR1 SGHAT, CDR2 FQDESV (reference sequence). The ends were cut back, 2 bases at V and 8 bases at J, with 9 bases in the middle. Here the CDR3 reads CASSLRDRGYTF. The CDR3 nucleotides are TGTGCCAGCAGCTTACGTGACCGCGGCTACACCTTC.

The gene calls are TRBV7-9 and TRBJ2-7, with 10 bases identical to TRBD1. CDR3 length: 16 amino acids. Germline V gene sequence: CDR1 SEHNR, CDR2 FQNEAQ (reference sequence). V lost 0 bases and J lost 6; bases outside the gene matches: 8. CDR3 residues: CASSLALTGGFIEQYF. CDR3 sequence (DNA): TGTGCCAGCAGCTTAGCTTTGACAGGGGGCTTTATCGAGCAGTACTTC.

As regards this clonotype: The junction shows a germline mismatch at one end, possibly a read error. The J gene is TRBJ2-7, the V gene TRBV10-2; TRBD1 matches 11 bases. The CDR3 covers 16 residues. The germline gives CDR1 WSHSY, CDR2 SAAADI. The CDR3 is CASSYSRDRGRNGQYF. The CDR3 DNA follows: TGTGCCAGCAGTTACTCGCGGGACAGGGGGAGAAACGGGCAGTACTTC.

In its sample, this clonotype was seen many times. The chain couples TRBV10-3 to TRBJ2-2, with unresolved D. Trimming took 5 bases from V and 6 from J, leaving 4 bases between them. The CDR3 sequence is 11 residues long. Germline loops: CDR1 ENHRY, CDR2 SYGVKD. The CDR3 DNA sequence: TGTGCCATCAGTCGGGCCGGGGAGCTGTTTTTT. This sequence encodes CAISRAGELFF.

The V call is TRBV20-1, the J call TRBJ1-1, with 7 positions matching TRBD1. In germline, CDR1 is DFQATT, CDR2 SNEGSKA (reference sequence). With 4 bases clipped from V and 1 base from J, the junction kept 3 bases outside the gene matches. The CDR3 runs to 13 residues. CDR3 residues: CSANRGENTEAFF. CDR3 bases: TGCAGTGCTAACAGGGGAGAGAACACTGAAGCTTTCTTT.

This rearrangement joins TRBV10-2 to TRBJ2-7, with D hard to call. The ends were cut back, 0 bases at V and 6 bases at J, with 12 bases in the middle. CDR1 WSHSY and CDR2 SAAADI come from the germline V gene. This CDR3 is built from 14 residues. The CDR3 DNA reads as TGCGCCAGCAGTGAGTCTACGGCCGTCGGCGAGCAGTACTTC. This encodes CASSESTAVGEQYF.

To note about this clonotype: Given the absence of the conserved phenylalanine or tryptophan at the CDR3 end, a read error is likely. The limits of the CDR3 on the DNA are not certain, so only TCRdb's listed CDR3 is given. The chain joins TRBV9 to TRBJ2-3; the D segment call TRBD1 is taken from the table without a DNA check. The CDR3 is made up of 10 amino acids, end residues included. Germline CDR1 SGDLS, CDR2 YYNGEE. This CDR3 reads CASSQPGRLY.

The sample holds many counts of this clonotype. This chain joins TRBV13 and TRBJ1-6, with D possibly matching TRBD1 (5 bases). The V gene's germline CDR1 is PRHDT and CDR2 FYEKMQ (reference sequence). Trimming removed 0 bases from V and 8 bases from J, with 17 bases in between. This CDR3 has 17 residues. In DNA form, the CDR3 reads TGTGCCAGCAGCTTAGGCCTGGCTCCGGGGCGGCATTCACCCCTCCACTTT. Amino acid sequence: CASSLGLAPGRHSPLHF.

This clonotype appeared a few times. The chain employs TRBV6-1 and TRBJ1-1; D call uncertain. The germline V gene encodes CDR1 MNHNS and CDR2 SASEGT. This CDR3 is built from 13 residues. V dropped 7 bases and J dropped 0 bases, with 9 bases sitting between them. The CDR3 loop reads CASTGYLNTEAFF. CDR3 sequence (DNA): TGTGCCAGCACTGGATACTTGAACACTGAAGCTTTCTTT.

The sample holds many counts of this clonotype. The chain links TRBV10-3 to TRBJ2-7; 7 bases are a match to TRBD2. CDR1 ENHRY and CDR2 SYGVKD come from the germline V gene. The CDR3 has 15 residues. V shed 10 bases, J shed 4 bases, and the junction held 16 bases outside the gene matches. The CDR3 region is CATRSGRGDGYEQYF. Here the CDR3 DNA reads TGTGCCACGCGATCTGGCCGGGGGGATGGATACGAGCAGTACTTC.

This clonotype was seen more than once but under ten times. CDR3 residues: CASSPGTGQGPQHF. CDR3 DNA sequence: TGTGCCAGCTCACCTGGGACAGGGCAGGGACCCCAGCATTTT. The chain is built from TRBV18 and TRBJ1-5, with 9 bases matching TRBD1. The CDR3 runs to 14 residues. The germline V gene encodes CDR1 KGHSH and CDR2 LQKENI. After removal of 3 bases from V and 10 bases from J, the junction contained 7 bases not matched to a gene. Supplemented by reference TRBV18 and TRBJ1-5, the full variable domain reads NAGVMQNPRHLVRRRGQEARLRCSPMKGHSHVYWYRQLPEEGLKFMVYLQKENIIDESGMPKERFSAEFPKEGPSILRIQQVVRGDSAAYFCASSPGTGQGPQHFGDGTRLSIL.

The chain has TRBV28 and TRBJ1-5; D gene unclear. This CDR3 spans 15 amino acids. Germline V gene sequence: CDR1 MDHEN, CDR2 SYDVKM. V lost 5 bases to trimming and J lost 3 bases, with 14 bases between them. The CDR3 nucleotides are TGTGCCAGCAGTCGGCGGGCAGGAGACAATCAGCCCCAGCATTTT. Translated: CASSRRAGDNQPQHF.